Each of the 13 T cell receptor beta chains below was sequenced from the same sample in a study of spatial heterogeneity in lung cancer. TCRdb fed the 5' RACE reads into MiXCR, producing one record per CDR3 protein. Here the sample spans 4,000 to 6,000 distinct CDR3 sequences, 18% being singletons. As for time point: sample taken at primary tumor resection. Sequencing covered unsorted whole RNA taken from tumor, nontumor lung or frozen PBMC. Sequencing used normal lung tissue next to the tumor, obtained at surgery. These receptors all come from a male donor with early-stage non-small cell lung cancer.

This clonotype qualifies as medium-sized. J is TRBJ1-2 and V is TRBV20-1, with 7 bases matching TRBD1. CDR1 is DFQATT and CDR2 is SNEGSKA in the germline V gene (reference sequence). The CDR3 loop spans 15 amino acids. Trimming removed 3 bases from V and 4 bases from J; junction bases left unmatched: 11. The CDR3 DNA follows: TGCAGTGCTAGGAATCAGGGGGTGGTCGGCTATGGCTACACCTTC. Translating gives CSARNQGVVGYGYTF.

The V call is TRBV28, the J call TRBJ1-6; D perhaps matches TRBD1 (5 bases). Germline CDR1 MDHEN, CDR2 SYDVKM. This CDR3 contains 15 residues. V lost 7 bases and J lost 9, with 19 bases in between. The CDR3 loop reads CASTLLGGGRSPLHF. In nucleotides, the CDR3 is TGTGCCAGCACCCTATTGGGGGGTGGGCGTTCACCCCTCCACTTT.

This clonotype counts as medium-sized. One end of the junction varies from germline; a read error may be responsible. The chain uses TRBV6-2 or TRBV6-3 and TRBJ2-2; 9 nucleotides line up with TRBD1. This CDR3 spans 15 amino acids. The germline gives CDR1 MNHEY, CDR2 SVGEGT. CDR3 residues: CASSSGTGNSGELFF. CDR3 coding DNA: TGTGCCAGCAGTTCCGGGACAGGGAACTCCGGGGAGCTGTTTTTT.

This clonotype is medium-sized. J is TRBJ1-4 and V is TRBV5-1, with 8 bases lining up with TRBD1. The trim removed 4 bases at V and 8 bases at J, leaving 7 bases unmatched. From germline, CDR1 is SGHRS and CDR2 YFSETQ. This CDR3 is 14 amino acids long. The CDR3 DNA is TGCGCCAGCAGCGGGGACAGGCGGGAGGAAAAACTGTTTTTT. Translating gives CASSGDRREEKLFF.

This clonotype has ten or more counts. The chain links TRBV10-1 to TRBJ1-1, with TRBD1 identical over 8 bases. After removal of 6 bases from V and 3 bases from J, the junction contained 3 bases not matched to a gene. This CDR3 has 13 residues. From germline, CDR1 is WNHNN and CDR2 SYGVQD (reference sequence). The chain's CDR3 is CASRDRVYTEAFF. As DNA, the CDR3 is TGCGCCAGCAGGGACAGGGTATACACTGAAGCTTTCTTT.

The J gene is TRBJ2-2, the V gene TRBV11-2; 8 positions match TRBD1. V shed 6 bases, J shed 5 bases, and the junction held 5 bases outside the gene matches. In germline, CDR1 is SGHAT, CDR2 FQNNGV. CDR3 size: 14 residues. The CDR3 DNA sequence: TGTGCCAGCAGAAGGACAGGGAGTACCGGGGAGCTGTTTTTT. The encoded protein is CASRRTGSTGELFF.

This clonotype is labeled as medium-sized. The rearrangement uses TRBV27 and TRBJ1-6; D gene uncertain. CDR3 length equals 13 residues. Germline CDR1 and CDR2: MNHEY and SMNVEV (reference sequence). With 7 bases removed from V and 6 bases from J, the gap between germline ends came to 10 bases. In nucleotides, the CDR3 is TGTGCCAGCACCCTCCGCCTTAATTCACCCCTCCACTTT. Its translation: CASTLRLNSPLHF.

By share of the sample, this clonotype is medium-sized (0.01 to 0.1%). The J gene is TRBJ2-2, the V gene TRBV28, with TRBD1 as a possible D gene (5 bases). The CDR3 has 15 amino acids. Trimming left V 5 bases short and J 3 bases short, with 13 bases between. Germline lookup yields CDR1 MDHEN and CDR2 SYDVKM. CDR3 residues: CASSGKTEDTGELFF. The CDR3 nucleotides are TGTGCCAGCAGTGGGAAGACAGAAGACACCGGGGAGCTGTTTTTT.

By sample fraction, this clonotype is medium-sized. The V gene is TRBV4-1, the J gene TRBJ2-1; TRBD2 aligns across 10 bases. Trimming took 0 bases from V and 6 from J; bases not matched to a gene: 5. The CDR3 contains 16 residues. Germline V gives CDR1 MGHRA, CDR2 YSYEKL. The CDR3 sequence: CASSQDTSGGANEQFF. The CDR3 DNA reads TGCGCCAGCAGCCAAGATACAAGCGGGGGGGCCAATGAGCAGTTCTTC.

This clonotype is categorized as medium-sized. The CDR3 nucleotides read TGTGCCAGCAGCCCCCCCGGGACAGCTTATGAAAAACTGTTTTTT. It yields the protein CASSPPGTAYEKLFF. This rearrangement joins TRBV7-2 to TRBJ1-4; the match to TRBD1 covers 7 bases. The CDR3 loop spans 15 amino acids. Germline trimming cut 5 bases from V and 6 bases from J; bases unmatched to any gene: 9. Per germline, CDR1 SGHTA and CDR2 FQGNSA.

This clonotype was observed a few times. The V call is TRBV12-3 or TRBV12-4, the J call TRBJ1-4; D gene uncertain. The germline V and J ends were trimmed by 6 bases and 8 bases, with 16 bases remaining between them. The CDR3 covers 14 residues. The CDR3 bases are TGTGCCAGCAGCCCAAGGGTTCAACGGGAAAAACTGTTTTTT. Its protein product is CASSPRVQREKLFF.

This clonotype was found many times. The gene calls are TRBV28 and TRBJ1-4, with D possibly matching TRBD1 (5 bases). This CDR3 comprises 16 residues. Trimming removed 5 bases at V and 4 bases at J, with 17 bases between. Germline V gene data show CDR1 as MDHEN and CDR2 as SYDVKM. CDR3 sequence reads: CASSVLGALGNEKLFF. The CDR3 region has the DNA TGTGCCAGCAGTGTCCTAGGGGCTCTGGGTAATGAAAAACTGTTTTTT.

This clonotype is categorized as medium-sized. As DNA, the CDR3 is TGTGCCAGCTCACCCCCGGGAAACCAGAACACTGAAGCTTTCTTT. Protein product: CASSPPGNQNTEAFF. This sequence joins TRBV18 and TRBJ1-1, with D unclear. CDR1 and CDR2 (germline): KGHSH, LQKENI. The V gene lost 3 bases and the J gene lost 1 base, with 12 bases spanning the gap. The CDR3 length is 15 residues.